This T cell receptor beta chain was found in a study of cytomegalovirus exposure and HLA in healthy donors. Primers: 60 Vbeta forward and 13 Jbeta reverse. The table came from immunoSEQ multiplex PCR; TCRdb's copy has only in-frame clones and leaves some out. The specimen's table records approximately 110,000 clones. The sequence was collected from a man between 18 and 29 years old in good health and CMV-seronegative. Source material: PBMCs.

In nucleotides, the CDR3 is TGTGCCAGCTCCAGGCGGGGGGCGGAGACCCAGTACTTC. Translated: CASSRRGAETQYF. This chain connects TRBV19 to TRBJ2-5; TRBD2 matches at 8 bases. J lost 5 bases, V lost 9 bases, and 8 bases had no gene match. This CDR3 has 13 amino acids. Germline V CDR1 and CDR2: LNHDA, SQIVND (reference sequence).